Following are 31 T cell receptor beta chains from one sample sequenced in a study of blood T cell repertoires in COVID-19. Sequencing used immunoSEQ multiplex PCR; TCRdb keeps in-frame clones, though not all of them. The sample consists of 300,000 to 400,000 clones, around 85% of them appearing once. Sequenced: PBMCs or T cells enriched from blood (not recorded which). The receptors originated from a woman aged 40 to 49 with acute COVID-19.

This chain joins TRBV4-1 and TRBJ2-7, with D possibly matching TRBD2 (5 bases). Germline CDR1 is MGHRA and CDR2 is YSYEKL. V lost 0 bases and J lost 3, with 15 bases in between. This CDR3 has 16 amino acids. CDR3 protein: CASSQDYSAKSYEQYF. The DNA of the CDR3 is TGCGCCAGCAGCCAAGATTATAGCGCAAAAAGCTACGAGCAGTACTTC.

J is TRBJ1-1 and V is TRBV9; TRBD1 matches 8 bases. This CDR3 has 14 residues. Germline values: CDR1 SGDLS, CDR2 YYNGEE. The ends lost 2 bases at V and 4 bases at J; junction bases unmatched: 4. The CDR3 region is CASSVQGAPTEAFF. The CDR3 DNA sequence: TGTGCCAGCAGCGTTCAGGGGGCTCCCACTGAAGCTTTCTTT.

The CDR3 protein is CSASARSPGGGQFF. CDR3 DNA: TGCAGTGCTAGTGCCCGTAGCCCGGGAGGCGGGCAGTTCTTC. V gene TRBV20-1 combines with J gene TRBJ2-1, with 7 bases that match TRBD2. Germline-derived CDR1 and CDR2 are DFQATT and SNEGSKA (reference sequence). This CDR3 region has 14 residues. V dropped 3 bases and J dropped 12; count of bases not matched to a gene: 14.

The chain employs TRBV3-1 (or the pseudogene TRBV3-2) and TRBJ2-7; D gene ambiguous. The V end was cut by 3 bases, the J end by 3 bases, with 9 bases between. The germline gives CDR1 LGHDT, CDR2 YNNKEL (reference sequence). The CDR3 sequence is 13 residues long. CDR3 nucleotide sequence: TGTGCCAGCAGCCATGCCAGGTACTACGAGCAGTACTTC. Protein sequence: CASSHARYYEQYF.

The sample holds one count of this clone. The rearrangement uses TRBV19 and TRBJ1-5; possible D gene TRBD1, 6 bases. Germline CDR1 is LNHDA and CDR2 is SQIVND (reference sequence). The CDR3 loop spans 15 amino acids. The V gene lost 5 bases and the J gene lost 5 bases, with 16 bases spanning the gap. In DNA, the CDR3 is TGTGCCAGTAGTCTCAGACAGGCGACCTATCAGCCCCAGCATTTT. Its translation is CASSLRQATYQPQHF.

The V and J genes are TRBV2 and TRBJ2-1, with D maybe TRBD1 (6 bases). The CDR3 has 17 residues. V lost 2 bases to trimming and J lost 2 bases, with 16 bases between them. The germline CDR1 and CDR2 sequences are SNHLY and FYNNEI. The CDR3 spells CASSENVMRGTYNEQFF. CDR3 nucleotide sequence: TGTGCCAGCAGTGAAAATGTTATGAGGGGGACCTACAATGAGCAGTTCTTC.

This sequence joins TRBV5-1 and TRBJ1-1, with D unresolved. Germline V gives CDR1 SGHRS, CDR2 YFSETQ. CDR3 length: 17 residues. Trimming removed 2 bases at V and 2 bases at J, with 19 bases between. CDR3 sequence (DNA): TGCGCCAGCAGCTTAGCCAGGCGTGGGCAGGTTAACACTGAAGCTTTCTTT. Translated: CASSLARRGQVNTEAFF.

The V gene is TRBV7-9, the J gene TRBJ2-3, with D perhaps matching TRBD2 (5 bases). Trimming cost V 2 bases and J 4 bases, with 10 bases left between them. From germline, CDR1 is SEHNR and CDR2 FQNEAQ (reference sequence). The CDR3 has 14 residues. Written as DNA, the CDR3 is TGTGCCAGCAGCTTATGGACTGCGCCAGATACGCAGTATTTT. It specifies CASSLWTAPDTQYF.

The rearrangement joins TRBV6-6 to TRBJ2-6; tentative D call: TRBD2 (6 bases). Trimming cost V 10 bases and J 0 bases, with 13 bases left between them. Germline CDR1 and CDR2: MNHNY and SVGAGI (reference sequence). The length of the CDR3 is 15 residues. CDR3 region: CATLEGGSGANVLTF. Here the CDR3 DNA reads TGTGCCACCCTAGAGGGAGGCTCTGGGGCCAACGTCCTGACTTTC.

The chain employs TRBV4-3 and TRBJ1-2; D is unclear. CDR1 and CDR2 (germline): LGHNA, YSLEER. V was cut by 1 base and J by 4 bases, with 13 bases left in between. The CDR3 length is 15 residues. The CDR3 DNA reads TGCGCCAGCAGCCAAGTCCTCGGGTTGCCCTATGGCTACACCTTC. Translation: CASSQVLGLPYGYTF.

As regards this clone: Other nucleotide sequences in the sample specify the same CDR3. The chain recombines TRBV9 with TRBJ2-2, with a possible D match to TRBD1 (6 bases). Germline assignment: CDR1 SGDLS and CDR2 YYNGEE. This CDR3 spans 14 amino acids. V lost 0 bases to trimming and J lost 3 bases, with 6 bases between them. CDR3 protein: CASSVAGDTGELFF. CDR3 DNA: TGTGCCAGCAGCGTAGCAGGGGACACCGGGGAGCTGTTTTTT.

The chain is built from TRBV27 and TRBJ1-2; D is possibly TRBD1 (5 bases). The CDR3 loop spans 15 amino acids. V was trimmed by 8 bases and J by 0 bases, leaving 16 bases between them. Germline loops: CDR1 MNHEY, CDR2 SMNVEV (reference sequence). CDR3 loop: CASLPQGKANYGYTF. The CDR3 DNA reads TGTGCCAGCCTTCCCCAGGGAAAAGCTAACTATGGCTACACCTTC.

This clone has just one count. The chain combines TRBV6-5 with TRBJ1-1; D is uncertain. Germline values: CDR1 MNHEY, CDR2 SVGAGI. The CDR3 totals 14 residues. Trimming stripped 2 bases from V and 0 bases from J, with 7 bases between. The CDR3 loop is CASSYEEVNTEAFF. Written as DNA, the CDR3 is TGTGCCAGCAGTTACGAGGAGGTGAACACTGAAGCTTTCTTT.

The chain carries TRBV27 and TRBJ1-3, with no clear D. The CDR3 spans 15 residues. Germline lookup yields CDR1 MNHEY and CDR2 SMNVEV (reference sequence). V lost 2 bases to trimming and J lost 1 base, with 9 bases between them. CDR3 sequence (DNA): TGTGCCAGCAGTTTAGTGGAGGAATCTGGAAACACCATATATTTT. Amino acids: CASSLVEESGNTIYF.

This sequence joins TRBV19 and TRBJ2-1; tentatively, D is TRBD2 (6 bases). The CDR3 loop spans 16 amino acids. CDR1 LNHDA and CDR2 SQIVND come from the germline V gene (reference sequence). V was clipped by 1 base and J by 5 bases, with 15 bases between them. The CDR3 DNA reads TGTGCCAGTAGTATAGCTGGAGGGAGCAGGGACAATGAGCAGTTCTTC. Protein sequence: CASSIAGGSRDNEQFF.

V gene TRBV5-6 combines with J gene TRBJ2-7; D might be TRBD2 (7 bases). V lost 0 bases to trimming and J lost 4 bases, with 14 bases between them. Germline CDR1 and CDR2: SGHDT and YYEEEE. The CDR3 is made up of 15 amino acids. The chain's CDR3 is CASSLDAGAGYEQYF. CDR3 sequence (DNA): TGTGCCAGCAGCTTGGATGCGGGGGCGGGATACGAGCAGTACTTC.

The rearrangement uses TRBV11-1 and TRBJ2-1; maybe TRBD2 (5 bases). V lost 2 bases and J lost 10, with 15 bases in between. Germline CDR1 reads SGHAT; CDR2 reads FQDESV (reference sequence). CDR3 length: 14 amino acids. Here the CDR3 DNA reads TGTGCCAGCAGCTTAAGCAGGCTAGCTCGGGAGCAGTTCTTC. It codes for CASSLSRLAREQFF. The variable domain in full, with the rest retrieved from reference TRBV11-1 and TRBJ2-1, is EAEVAQSPRYKITEKSQAVAFWCDPISGHATLYWYRQILGQGPELLVQFQDESVVDDSQLPKDRFSAERLKGVDSTLKIQPAELGDSAMYLCASSLSRLAREQFFGPGTRLTVL.

V is TRBV28 and J is TRBJ2-7; D is unclear. Trimming removed 2 bases at V and 5 bases at J, with 13 bases between. Germline CDR1 and CDR2: MDHEN and SYDVKM. There are 14 residues in the CDR3. This CDR3 is CASSLTLPRDEQYF. Written as DNA, the CDR3 is TGTGCCAGCAGTTTAACCCTACCTCGGGACGAGCAGTACTTC.

The chain couples TRBV5-1 to TRBJ1-6; D call uncertain. The CDR3 loop spans 16 amino acids. Germline CDR1 and CDR2: SGHRS and YFSETQ. Trimming shortened V by 0 bases and J by 5 bases, and 12 bases separated the two germline ends. CDR3 bases: TGCGCCAGCAGCTTGGATTTCCCAGAAAATAATTCACCCCTCCACTTT. Translating gives CASSLDFPENNSPLHF.

Regarding this clone: A read error may produce the germline difference seen at one junction end. J is TRBJ2-3 and V is TRBV18, with TRBD2 as a possible D gene (6 bases). There are 12 residues in the CDR3. Germline V gene sequence: CDR1 KGHSH, CDR2 LQKENI. CDR3 bases: TGTGCCAGCTCACTGGAATTTCCGGGACTCAGTTTT. Amino acid sequence: CASSLEFPGLSF.

The chain recombines TRBV3-1 (or the pseudogene TRBV3-2) with TRBJ2-4; no clear D gene. The CDR3 is made up of 13 amino acids. V lost 5 bases and J lost 7, with 12 bases in between. CDR1 and CDR2 from the germline V gene are LGHDT and YNNKEL (reference sequence). CDR3 in DNA: TGTGCCAGCAGCTCTAACCTCGGGAACATTCAGTACTTC. This translates into CASSSNLGNIQYF.

The gene calls are TRBV20-1 and TRBJ1-1; tentatively, D is TRBD1 (6 bases). The V and J ends lost 3 bases and 4 bases respectively, with 12 bases between them. CDR3 length: 13 residues. Germline V gene lookup returns CDR1 DFQATT and CDR2 SNEGSKA (reference sequence). CDR3 DNA sequence: TGCAGTGCTAGTCAAAGGGGGGGCACTGAAGCTTTCTTT. Translating gives CSASQRGGTEAFF.

The rearrangement links TRBV11-2 to TRBJ2-6, with D perhaps TRBD1 (6 bases). The ends were cut back, 0 bases at V and 0 bases at J, with 15 bases in the middle. The CDR3 length is 19 residues. Germline CDR1 SGHAT, CDR2 FQNNGV. The CDR3 spells CASSLDLQGLHSGANVLTF. CDR3 nucleotides: TGTGCCAGCAGCTTAGACCTACAGGGCCTTCACTCTGGGGCCAACGTCCTGACTTTC.

The rearrangement uses TRBV7-2 and TRBJ2-2, with 9 bases aligning to TRBD2. The germline V gene encodes CDR1 SGHTA and CDR2 FQGNSA. The CDR3 is made up of 14 amino acids. V trimming: 1 base; J trimming: 6 bases; junction bases outside the gene matches: 0. Here the CDR3 reads CASSLVAGAGELFF. The CDR3, as DNA: TGTGCCAGCAGCTTAGTAGCGGGAGCCGGGGAGCTGTTTTTT. The variable domain in full, with the rest retrieved from reference TRBV7-2 and TRBJ2-2, is GAGVSQSPSNKVTEKGKDVELRCDPISGHTALYWYRQSLGQGLEFLIYFQGNSAPDKSGLPSDRFSAERTGGSVSTLTIQRTQQEDSAVYLCASSLVAGAGELFFGEGSRLTVL.

In regard to this clone: Additional DNA sequences in this sample encode the identical CDR3. J is TRBJ1-2 and V is TRBV24-1; 8 nucleotides align to TRBD1. Germline CDR1 reads KGHDR; CDR2 reads SFDVKD. J was trimmed by 3 bases and V by 4 bases; bases with no gene match: 3. CDR3 length: 14 amino acids. The CDR3 reads CATSDPGQDYGYTF. CDR3 bases: TGTGCCACCAGTGACCCGGGACAGGACTATGGCTACACCTTC.

This rearrangement joins TRBV4-3 to TRBJ1-6, with D maybe TRBD1 (6 bases). Germline V CDR1 and CDR2: LGHNA, YSLEER. The CDR3 consists of 14 residues. The V gene lost 7 bases and the J gene lost 10 bases, with 17 bases spanning the gap. The CDR3 sequence: CASTFGGQGSPLHF. Here the CDR3 DNA reads TGCGCCAGCACCTTTGGGGGCCAGGGGTCACCCCTCCACTTT.

Here the CDR3 reads CASKFRVLNEKLFF. The CDR3 DNA sequence: TGCGCCAGCAAATTCCGGGTCCTAAATGAAAAACTGTTTTTT. The chain couples TRBV10-1 to TRBJ1-4, with D unresolved. The CDR3 loop spans 14 amino acids. Germline CDR1 is WNHNN and CDR2 is SYGVQD (reference sequence). V lost 7 bases and J lost 5, with 14 bases in between.

The rearrangement links TRBV5-1 to TRBJ2-3; 11 positions agree with TRBD2. The CDR3 totals 16 residues. Looked up from germline, CDR1 is SGHRS and CDR2 is YFSETQ. Germline trimming cut 7 bases from V and 6 bases from J; bases unmatched to any gene: 13. CDR3 amino acids: CASSPTSGVSGDTQYF. The DNA for the CDR3 is TGCGCCAGCTCCCCGACTAGCGGGGTTTCTGGGGATACGCAGTATTTT.

The chain joins TRBV23-1 to TRBJ2-7; 8 positions match TRBD1. TRBV23-1 is given ORF status, its function remaining uncertain. This CDR3 is built from 17 residues. Trimming removed 3 bases from V and 6 bases from J; junction bases left unmatched: 16. The CDR3 is CASSHPPLDRVGSEQYF. The CDR3 DNA is TGCGCCAGCAGTCACCCCCCGCTGGACAGGGTGGGAAGCGAGCAGTACTTC.

The J gene is TRBJ1-1, the V gene TRBV7-2, with a possible D match to TRBD1 (5 bases). Germline assignment: CDR1 SGHTA and CDR2 FQGNSA. This CDR3 is 14 amino acids long. V gave up 1 base and J gave up 8 bases, with 14 bases separating them. This CDR3 reads CASSLVAGREEAFF. CDR3 bases: TGTGCCAGCAGCTTAGTCGCGGGGCGTGAGGAAGCTTTCTTT.

The rearrangement uses TRBV5-1 and TRBJ2-7; 10 bases fit TRBD1. The CDR3 loop spans 15 amino acids. Germline assignment: CDR1 SGHRS and CDR2 YFSETQ. Losses at the gene ends were 4 bases for V and 2 bases for J; bases not matched to a gene: 6. This chain's CDR3 is CASSPTGTGAYEQYF. The CDR3, as DNA: TGCGCCAGCAGCCCGACCGGGACAGGGGCCTACGAGCAGTACTTC. Based on the CDR3 plus reference TRBV5-1 and TRBJ2-7, the full variable domain is KAGVTQTPRYLIKTRGQQVTLSCSPISGHRSVSWYQQTPGQGLQFLFEYFSETQRNKGNFPGRFSGRQFSNSRSEMNVSTLELGDSALYLCASSPTGTGAYEQYFGPGTRLTVT.